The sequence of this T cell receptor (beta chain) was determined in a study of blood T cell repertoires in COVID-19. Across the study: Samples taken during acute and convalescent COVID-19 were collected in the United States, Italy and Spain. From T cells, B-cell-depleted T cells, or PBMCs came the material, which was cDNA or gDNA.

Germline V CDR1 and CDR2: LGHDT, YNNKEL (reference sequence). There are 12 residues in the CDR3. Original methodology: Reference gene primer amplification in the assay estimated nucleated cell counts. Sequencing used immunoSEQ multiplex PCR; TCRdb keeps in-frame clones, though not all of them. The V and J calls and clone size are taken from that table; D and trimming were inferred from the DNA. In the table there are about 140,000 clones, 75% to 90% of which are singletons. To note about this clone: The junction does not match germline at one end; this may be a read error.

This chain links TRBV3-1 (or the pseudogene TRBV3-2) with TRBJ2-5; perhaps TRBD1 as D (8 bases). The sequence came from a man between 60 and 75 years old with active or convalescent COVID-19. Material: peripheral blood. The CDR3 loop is CASSHGQGGLNF. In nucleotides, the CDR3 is TGTGCCAGCAGCCACGGACAGGGAGGGCTGAACTTC.